Given below is one T cell receptor beta chain in context. The antigen remains undetermined. The sample comes from a study of blood T cells in healthy people across ages. Regarding the study as a whole: While age rose, TCR beta diversity per million T cells dropped in a roughly linear way. Naive T cell percentage strongly correlated with TCR beta diversity.

Primers used in a second PCR of about 6 to 11 cycles were a sample-barcoded 5' primer and a J-beta primer mix. Researchers report that a template-switch adaptor with 12 random nucleotides tagged each cDNA molecule. Each CDR3 protein gets one entry after TCRdb re-called the 5' RACE reads with MiXCR. The profile shows roughly 730,000 distinct CDR3 sequences, more than 50% of them singletons. Germline V gene lookup returns CDR1 MGHDK and CDR2 SYGVNS. Trimming pared 5 bases from V and 2 bases from J, leaving 19 bases between. This CDR3 is 18 amino acids long. Extracted total RNA amounted to at least 5.5 micrograms for each sample.

The sample taken for sequencing was blood. This receptor was taken from a man aged 40-49 years in good health. V usage is TRBV25-1 and J usage is TRBJ2-6; D call uncertain. CDR3 protein: CASSPYKAVLPGANVLTF. DNA for the CDR3: TGTGCCAGCAGTCCCTATAAGGCTGTCCTCCCTGGGGCCAACGTCCTGACTTTC.